The source of this T cell receptor (beta chain) is a study of T cell responses to AZD1222 COVID-19 vaccine. Libraries were prepared by immunoSEQ multiplex PCR; TCRdb keeps only in-frame clonotypes and omits some of them. Counted here are about 160,000 clones, about nine tenths occurring once; the ten biggest clones make up around 2%. Per germline, CDR1 SGHTA and CDR2 FQGTGA. Trimming took 5 bases from V and 4 from J, leaving 9 bases between them. The length of the CDR3 is 13 residues. Overall study findings and caveats: Donors were chiefly white British, with a greater number of females, and clonal diversity was perhaps underestimated.

This clone was counted once. The antigen is undetermined. The chain joins TRBV7-3 to TRBJ1-5, with D perhaps TRBD1 (5 bases). The origin of this receptor is an adult in good health. The material sequenced was peripheral blood, taken on day 0 of AZD1222 vaccination. CDR3 amino acids: CASSRDPNQPQHF. The CDR3 DNA sequence: TGTGCCAGCAGCCGGGACCCGAATCAGCCCCAGCATTTT.